The following is a T cell receptor (beta chain) sequence with its context. Its antigen has not been determined. One base away there is no much larger clone; base qualities are not given. Whole blood was collected in K2EDTA tubes by collaborating institutions according to the institutions' own protocols. Collaborator samples were shipped for TCRbeta analysis as frozen whole blood, isolated PBMCs, or DNA extracted from either sample type. This sample stems from a study of blood T cell repertoires in COVID-19 (TCRdb year 2020). General notes on the study: Collaborator samples came from the United States, Italy and Spain and covered acute and convalescent phases of COVID-19. Subjects who had been exposed to COVID-19, were actively infected with it, or had recovered from it provided the deeply sampled blood TCRbeta repertoires that made up the dataset. The material from the prospective study consisted of cDNA or gDNA derived from T cells, B-cell-depleted T cells, or PBMCs. The repertoires were made available in a free public database intended to serve as a resource for research on the immune response to SARS-CoV-2. HLA class I and class II types, where available, came from metadata supplied by the sample provider rather than from assay-based typing. Samples came from the ongoing ImmuneRACE study (first 160 participants) plus 1,254 subjects from 6 global collaborators. A de-identified subject ID, COVID-19 status, age in years and sex were almost always included in the sample metadata. Overall study results and their limits: How much clinical and demographic metadata was included differed by source and by participant, and the metadata was provided uncurated.

The immunoSEQ Assay, a bias-controlled multiplex PCR, was used to amplify TCRbeta CDR3 regions from genomic DNA. The authors processed their data as follows. Nucleated cell counts per sample were estimated from amplification of reference gene primers within the assay. To quantify the absolute abundance of each unique TCRbeta CDR3 rearrangement, sequence reads were collapsed and filtered. For each sample, productive Simpson clonality was calculated by taking the square root of Simpson's diversity index across productive rearrangements. The source is immuneACCESS, and TCRdb retained only in-frame sequences with V and J called. Part of the clones is not carried over; for the studies checked, unresolved V genes explain less than half of this, and the remainder is unexplained. The V and J calls and clone size were taken over from that table, and D and trimming were inferred from the DNA. This sample has some 98,000 clones in its table, and 80% of those were observed once. Jointly, the top ten make up 15% to 20% of the sample.

What was sequenced was peripheral blood. The receptor comes from a human donor in a cohort sampled during active COVID-19.

The nucleotide sequence reads as follows: TGTGCCAGCAGTTGGGGAGGGACTAACTATGGCTACACCTTC. Translation gives CASSWGGTNYGYTF. Here the chain combines TRBV28 and TRBJ1-2, with the identity of the D gene unclear. As encoded in the germline V gene, CDR1 is MDHEN while CDR2 is SYDVKM. The CDR3, cysteine through phenylalanine, is 14 amino acids long. The entry retains the CDR3 DNA only, 42 bases that are in frame from base 1. V sheds 4 bases and J sheds 0 bases, leaving 9 bases between their ends.